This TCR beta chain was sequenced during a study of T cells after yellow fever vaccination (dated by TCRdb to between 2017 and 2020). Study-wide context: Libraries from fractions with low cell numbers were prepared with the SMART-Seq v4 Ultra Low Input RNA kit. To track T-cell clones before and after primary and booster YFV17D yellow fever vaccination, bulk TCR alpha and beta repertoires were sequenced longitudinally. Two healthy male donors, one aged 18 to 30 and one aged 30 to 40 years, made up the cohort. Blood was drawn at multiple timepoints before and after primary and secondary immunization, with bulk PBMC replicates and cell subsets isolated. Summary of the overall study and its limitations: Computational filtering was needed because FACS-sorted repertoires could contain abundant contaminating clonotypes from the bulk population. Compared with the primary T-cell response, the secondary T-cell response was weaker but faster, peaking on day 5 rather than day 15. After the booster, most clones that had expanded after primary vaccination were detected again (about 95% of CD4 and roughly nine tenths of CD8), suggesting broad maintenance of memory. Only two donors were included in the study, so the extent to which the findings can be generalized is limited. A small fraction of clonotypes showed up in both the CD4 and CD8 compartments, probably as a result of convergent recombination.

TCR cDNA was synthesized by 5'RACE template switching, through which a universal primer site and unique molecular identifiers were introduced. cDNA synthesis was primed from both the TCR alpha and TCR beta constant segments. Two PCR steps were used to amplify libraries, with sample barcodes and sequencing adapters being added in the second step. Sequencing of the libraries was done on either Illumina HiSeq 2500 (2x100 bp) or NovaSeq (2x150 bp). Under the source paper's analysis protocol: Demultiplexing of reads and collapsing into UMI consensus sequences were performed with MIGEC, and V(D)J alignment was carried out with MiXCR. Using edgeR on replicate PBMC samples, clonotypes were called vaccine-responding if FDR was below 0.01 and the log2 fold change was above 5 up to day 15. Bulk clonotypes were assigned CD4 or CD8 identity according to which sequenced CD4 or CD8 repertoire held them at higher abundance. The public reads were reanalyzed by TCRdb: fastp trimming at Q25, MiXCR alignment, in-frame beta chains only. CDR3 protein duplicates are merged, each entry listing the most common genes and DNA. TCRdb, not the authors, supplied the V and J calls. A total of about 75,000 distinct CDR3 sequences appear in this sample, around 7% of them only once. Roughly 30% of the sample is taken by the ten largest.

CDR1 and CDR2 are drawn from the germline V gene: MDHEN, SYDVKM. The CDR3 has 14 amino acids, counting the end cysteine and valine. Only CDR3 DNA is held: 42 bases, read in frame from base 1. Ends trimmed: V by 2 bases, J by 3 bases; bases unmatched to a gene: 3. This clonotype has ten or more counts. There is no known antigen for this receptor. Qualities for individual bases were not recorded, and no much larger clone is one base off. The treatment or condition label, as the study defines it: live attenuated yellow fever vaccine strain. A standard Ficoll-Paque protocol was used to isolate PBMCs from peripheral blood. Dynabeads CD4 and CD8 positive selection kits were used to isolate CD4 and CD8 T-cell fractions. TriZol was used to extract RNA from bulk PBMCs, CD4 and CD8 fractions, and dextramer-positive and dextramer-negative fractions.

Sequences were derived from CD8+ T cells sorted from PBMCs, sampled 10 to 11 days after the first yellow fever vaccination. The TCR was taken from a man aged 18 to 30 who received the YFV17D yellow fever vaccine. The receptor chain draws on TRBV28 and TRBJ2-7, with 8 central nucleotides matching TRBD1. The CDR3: CASSLRTGNYEQYV. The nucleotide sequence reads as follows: TGTGCCAGCAGTTTACGGACAGGGAACTACGAGCAGTACGTC.